This is a list of T cell receptor beta chains from one sample in a study of blood T cell repertoires in COVID-19. TCRdb's copy holds only in-frame clones and misses some; the assay was immunoSEQ multiplex PCR. This table has 160,000 or so clones, roughly 85% appearing once. The sample taken for sequencing was peripheral blood. Every receptor here comes from a man aged 35-49 years with acute or convalescent COVID-19. Each CDR3 is given without its conserved first and last residue.

V,CDR3
TRBV2,ASSLTRERGETQY
TRBV2,ASTYLPRGGPRDTQY
TRBV2,ASQLNRGRANTGELF
TRBV19,ASSDRVGPQH
TRBV6-5,ASRMGTLTLH
TRBV7-2,ASSFSGSSYEQY
TRBV30,ACRQVAEKLF
TRBV28,ASTTLQGPNYGYT
TRBV4-2,ASSQEGGGAYNEQF
TRBV11-3,ASSPGGYQETQY
TRBV5-4,ASSLDRGRSEQY
TRBV5-4,ASSRARDTREKLF
TRBV24-1,ATKKPGGEAF
TRBV6-5,ASTGQNFGYT
TRBV5-1,ASSPVQETQY
TRBV11-2,ASSLTGGKLIGELF
TRBV27,ASSSGQLSNQPQH
TRBV6-2/TRBV6-3,ASSYPRTELNTGELF
TRBV5-4,ASSPGQGDSGNTIY
TRBV24-1,ATSSFLAGSYNEQF
TRBV10-1,ASSESQGSYEQY
TRBV3-1/TRBV3-2,ASSQSVVITEAF
TRBV6-4,ASAGDPNSPLH
TRBV2,ASTRGRGINEKLF
TRBV9,ASSVSQWETEAF
TRBV5-6,ASSGGQGGNQPQH
TRBV6-5,AAGQPEAF
TRBV20-1,SARVLRGAVYEQY
TRBV5-8,ASSLGLAGELQETQY
TRBV12-3/TRBV12-4,ASSTRQDYGYT
TRBV11-2,ASSLVGGGKTDTQY
TRBV10-1,ASHYGTRVEAQH
TRBV27,ASISVSGAMNTEAF
TRBV5-5,ASSSIYGTETEAF
TRBV2,ASSRDRGGKTEAF
TRBV3-1/TRBV3-2,ASSPGGRGYT
TRBV6-5,ASSTRPLSGNEQF
TRBV6-5,ASSLVERDSGNTIY
TRBV3-1/TRBV3-2,ASSQGALREAF
TRBV4-3,ASSQDRGQPQH
TRBV4-3,ASSQELGGETGDTQY
TRBV7-9,ASSFDPGYISGNTIY
TRBV10-3,AISRDREITNTQY
TRBV13,ASSLYLTDTQY
TRBV19,ASSPAGGYGYT
TRBV18,ASSPPSGGNTIY
TRBV6-5,ASNDGVTGNTIY
TRBV5-4,ASSLRRGPNTEAF
TRBV2,ASFGQGGSGNTIY